A selection of T cell receptor beta chains follows, all from one sample in a study of blood T cell repertoires in COVID-19. Using immunoSEQ multiplex PCR, the repertoire was profiled, and TCRdb retains in-frame clones only, with some absent. Found here are 200,000 to 300,000 clones, approximately 78% of them singletons; the top ten hold over 10%. The sequenced sample was peripheral blood. These receptors came from a woman aged 60-75 years with active or convalescent COVID-19. The CDR3 runs from the conserved cysteine through the conserved F or W. A D gene is named only where the DNA matches it firmly. Size is omitted from some rows. Given values are once, few, many or a class for expanded clones.

CASSQVLVGAGGTEAFF	TGCGCCAGCAGCCAAGTTTTGGTGGGGGCGGGCGGCACTGAAGCTTTCTTT	TRBV4-3	TRBJ1-1	.	.
CASSDWHNTEAFF	TGTGCCAGCAGTGATTGGCATAACACTGAAGCTTTCTTT	TRBV25-1	TRBJ1-1	.	.
CASSKEAGQPSYEQYF	TGTGCCAGCAGCAAAGAGGCGGGACAGCCCTCCTACGAGCAGTACTTC	TRBV21-1	TRBJ2-7	.	once
CSVQQGGRANGYTF	TGCAGCGTCCAACAGGGTGGCCGGGCCAATGGCTACACCTTC	TRBV29-1	TRBJ1-2	.	.
CASSLRGLDRVGDTQYF	TGTGCCAGCAGCTTAAGGGGGTTAGACAGGGTTGGAGATACGCAGTATTTT	TRBV11-2	TRBJ2-3	TRBD1	.
CASSFGGSVYNGYTF	TGCGCCAGCAGCTTTGGAGGTTCAGTCTATAATGGCTACACCTTC	TRBV5-1	TRBJ1-2	.	.
CASSPPLHEQYF	TGTGCCAGCAGTCCCCCCCTCCACGAGCAGTACTTC	TRBV6-2/TRBV6-3	TRBJ2-7	.	once
CASTGYTEAFF	TGTGCCAGCACAGGGTACACTGAAGCTTTCTTT	TRBV30	TRBJ1-1	.	.
CASADVASGNTIYF	TGTGCCAGCGCTGATGTGGCTTCCGGAAACACCATATATTTT	TRBV27	TRBJ1-3	.	.
CASIWALNEKLFF	TGTGCCAGCATTTGGGCGCTAAATGAAAAACTGTTTTTT	TRBV2	TRBJ1-4	.	.
CASSLSALAGTYNEQFF	TGTGCCAGCAGCTTATCGGCGCTAGCGGGCACCTACAATGAGCAGTTCTTC	TRBV7-2	TRBJ2-1	TRBD2	.
CASSLSGGYEQYF	TGTGCCAGCAGTTTATCCGGGGGCTACGAGCAGTACTTC	TRBV27	TRBJ2-7	.	once
CASSEAAGSYNSPLHF	TGTGCCAGCAGTGAAGCGGCGGGCAGTTATAATTCACCCCTCCACTTT	TRBV6-1	TRBJ1-6	.	.
CASSFWPPNPPYGYTF	TGTGCCAGCAGTTTTTGGCCCCCAAACCCCCCTTATGGCTACACCTTC	TRBV27	TRBJ1-2	.	.
CASSQDLFYGYTF	TGCGCCAGCAGCCAAGATCTTTTCTATGGCTACACCTTC	TRBV4-3	TRBJ1-2	.	.
CASSHVAGGAGEKLFF	TGTGCCAGCAGCCACGTGGCAGGGGGCGCGGGTGAAAAACTGTTTTTT	TRBV3-1/TRBV3-2	TRBJ1-4	TRBD1	.
CASSLRTGQETQYF	TGTGCCAGCAGCCTTAGGACTGGCCAAGAGACCCAGTACTTC	TRBV3-1/TRBV3-2	TRBJ2-5	.	.
CASSFQGTDTQYF	TGTGCCAGCAGCTTTCAGGGGACAGATACGCAGTATTTT	TRBV11-3	TRBJ2-3	.	.
CASTPPGVNEQFF	TGTGCCAGCACCCCCCCCGGGGTCAATGAGCAGTTCTTC	TRBV12-3/TRBV12-4	TRBJ2-1	.	.
CASGLGLAGESDTQYF	TGTGCTAGTGGTTTGGGACTAGCGGGGGAGTCAGATACGCAGTATTTT	TRBV12-5	TRBJ2-3	TRBD2	.
CASSLYPGVSEQYF	TGTGCCAGCAGTTTATACCCAGGGGTAAGCGAGCAGTACTTC	TRBV27	TRBJ2-7	.	.
CASSQGSDRGYEQYF	TGTGCCAGCAGCCAAGGGAGTGACAGGGGCTACGAGCAGTACTTC	TRBV3-1/TRBV3-2	TRBJ2-7	TRBD1	.
CASSQTGIQGTTRRLTEAFF	TGTGCCAGCAGTCAAACCGGGATACAGGGGACCACACGGCGTCTCACTGAAGCTTTCTTT	TRBV6-4	TRBJ1-1	TRBD1	.
CASSEPGLAGGSQETQYF	TGTGCCAGCAGCGAGCCGGGACTAGCGGGGGGGTCACAAGAGACCCAGTACTTC	TRBV7-9	TRBJ2-5	TRBD2	few
CASGLVLGFHTEAFF	TGTGCTAGTGGTTTGGTACTAGGGTTCCACACTGAAGCTTTCTTT	TRBV12-5	TRBJ1-1	.	.
CASSIRSGNTEAFF	TGTGCCAGCAGCATCCGATCGGGGAACACTGAAGCTTTCTTT	TRBV6-2/TRBV6-3	TRBJ1-1	.	.
CASSYNLAGGSGANVLTF	TGTGCCAGCAGCTACAACCTAGCGGGGGGTTCTGGGGCCAACGTCCTGACTTTC	TRBV13	TRBJ2-6	TRBD2	once
CASSPRDREYGYTF	TGTGCCAGCAGTCCCCGGGACAGGGAGTATGGCTACACCTTC	TRBV6-1	TRBJ1-2	TRBD1	.
CASRSVHDRGNYGYTF	TGTGCCAGCCGCTCAGTCCATGACAGGGGAAACTATGGCTACACCTTC	TRBV7-3	TRBJ1-2	TRBD1	.
CASISGGGAYNEQFF	TGTGCCAGCATTAGCGGCGGGGGGGCCTACAATGAGCAGTTCTTC	TRBV6-5	TRBJ2-1	TRBD2	.
CASSTTGTVYGYTF	TGTGCCAGCAGCACCACCGGGACAGTCTATGGCTACACCTTC	TRBV6-5	TRBJ1-2	TRBD1	.
CASSLSEAETQYF	TGTGCCAGCAGTTTAAGCGAGGCGGAGACCCAGTACTTC	TRBV12-3/TRBV12-4	TRBJ2-5	.	.
CASGREISSPLHF	TGTGCCAGCGGGAGGGAGATATCTTCACCCCTCCACTTT	TRBV6-5	TRBJ1-6	.	many
CASSLEAGPQETQYF	TGTGCCAGCAGCTTAGAAGCGGGTCCACAAGAGACCCAGTACTTC	TRBV7-6	TRBJ2-5	.	.
CASSLYSGQSRRYEQYF	TGTGCCAGCAGCCTTTATTCGGGACAATCTCGGCGTTACGAGCAGTACTTC	TRBV7-9	TRBJ2-7	.	.
CASSRSSGVETQYF	TGTGCCAGCAGCCGAAGTAGCGGGGTAGAGACCCAGTACTTC	TRBV3-1/TRBV3-2	TRBJ2-5	TRBD2	.
CASSFVGVDTQYF	TGTGCCAGCAGTTTCGTCGGGGTGGATACGCAGTATTTT	TRBV12-3/TRBV12-4	TRBJ2-3	.	.
CASSPDRLINSPLHF	TGTGCCAGCAGCCCGGACAGGCTGATTAATTCACCCCTCCACTTT	TRBV7-8	TRBJ1-6	TRBD1	.
CASSDGGSYYGYTF	TGTGCCAGCAGTGATGGGGGCTCCTACTATGGCTACACCTTC	TRBV2	TRBJ1-2	.	.
CSASNTGSANEQFF	TGCAGTGCTAGTAATACGGGGTCTGCCAATGAGCAGTTCTTC	TRBV20-1	TRBJ2-1	.	.
CASIRGLRDGYTF	TGTGCCAGCATCAGGGGGCTAAGAGATGGCTACACCTTC	TRBV28	TRBJ1-2	TRBD1	.
CASSLTQVMSGELFF	TGTGCCAGCAGCTTAACACAGGTGATGTCCGGGGAGCTGTTTTTT	TRBV11-1	TRBJ2-2	.	.
CRTAENTEAFF	TGCAGAACAGCAGAGAACACTGAAGCTTTCTTT	TRBV20-1	TRBJ1-1	.	.
CASTPVGEGNTEAFF	TGTGCCAGCACCCCCGTAGGAGAAGGGAACACTGAAGCTTTCTTT	TRBV5-6	TRBJ1-1	.	.
CASRSHPDRAGSTDTQYF	TGTGCAAGTCGCTCACACCCCGACAGGGCCGGTTCCACAGATACGCAGTATTTT	TRBV12-2	TRBJ2-3	.	.
CASSFQGEYNEQFF	TGTGCCAGCAGCTTCCAGGGGGAATACAATGAGCAGTTCTTC	TRBV6-2/TRBV6-3	TRBJ2-1	TRBD1	.
CASSQDPAGGPRVQFF	TGCGCCAGCAGCCAAGATCCAGCGGGGGGCCCTAGGGTGCAGTTCTTC	TRBV4-3	TRBJ2-1	TRBD2	.
CAWSVQTGAYGYTF	TGTGCCTGGAGTGTACAGACAGGCGCCTATGGCTACACCTTC	TRBV30	TRBJ1-2	.	.